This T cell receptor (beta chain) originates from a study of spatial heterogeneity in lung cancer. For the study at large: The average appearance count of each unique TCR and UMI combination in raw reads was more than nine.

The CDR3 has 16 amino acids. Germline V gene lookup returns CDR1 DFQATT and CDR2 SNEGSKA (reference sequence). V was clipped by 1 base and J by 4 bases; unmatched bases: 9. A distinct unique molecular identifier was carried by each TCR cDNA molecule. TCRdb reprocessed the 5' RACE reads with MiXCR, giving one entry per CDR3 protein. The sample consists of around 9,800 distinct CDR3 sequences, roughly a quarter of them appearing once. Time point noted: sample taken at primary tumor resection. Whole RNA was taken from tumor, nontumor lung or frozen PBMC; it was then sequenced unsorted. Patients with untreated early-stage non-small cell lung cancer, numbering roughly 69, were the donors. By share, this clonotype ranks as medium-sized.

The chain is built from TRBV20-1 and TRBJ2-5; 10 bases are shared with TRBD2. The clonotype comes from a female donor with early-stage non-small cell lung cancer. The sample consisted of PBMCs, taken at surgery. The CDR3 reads CSARGGSSGSGETQYF. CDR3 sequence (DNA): TGCAGTGCTAGAGGAGGCTCTAGCGGGAGCGGAGAGACCCAGTACTTC.